This TCR beta chain appears in the sequencing data of a study of blood T cell repertoires in COVID-19. Sequencing was performed with immunoSEQ multiplex PCR; in TCRdb, only in-frame clones are kept and a portion is missing. This table holds about 120,000 clones, roughly nine tenths found once. Germline V gene lookup returns CDR1 SEHNR and CDR2 FQNEAQ (reference sequence). Trimming removed 7 bases from V and 4 bases from J, with 19 bases in between. The CDR3 is 15 residues long. The table lists this clone with a count of one. V is TRBV7-9 and J is TRBJ1-1, with D maybe TRBD1 (5 bases). Sequencing was done on a sample of peripheral blood. The clonotype comes from a man aged 65 to 85 who had recovered from COVID-19. The CDR3 nucleotides read TGTGCCAGCACGGCCCAGGGCGGTCTGCCCACTGAAGCTTTCTTT. Translated: CASTAQGGLPTEAFF.